The sequence of this TCR beta chain was determined in a study of T cells in Graves' hyperthyroidism and ophthalmopathy. This clonotype was counted a few times. Its antigen remains unidentified. The CDR3 contains 15 residues. Per germline, CDR1 LGHDT and CDR2 YNNKEL (reference sequence). V shed 4 bases, J shed 6 bases, and the junction held 9 bases outside the gene matches. RNA transcripts yielded amplified TCR beta CDR3 regions. A set of HTBI primers served as the primers for a first-round RT-PCR of the TCR CDR3. TCRdb recomputed calls from the multiplex PCR reads with MiXCR, one row per CDR3 protein. The sample consists of around 690,000 distinct CDR3 sequences, about a fifth of them appearing once. Whole-study findings and limits: The model forecast ophthalmopathy, anticipating it by a median roughly 6.3 months before onset. Most expanded thyroid clonotypes above 0.001 recurred in blood.

The V call is TRBV3-1, the J call TRBJ2-3; TRBD2 matches 8 bases. The sequence derives from a young man with Graves' ophthalmopathy. The sample was blood. The CDR3 here is CASSRVEAGDDTQYF. CDR3 DNA: TGTGCCAGCAGCCGGGTGGAAGCGGGAGACGATACGCAGTATTTT.